These T cell receptor beta chains were read from a single sample in a study of T cell responses to AZD1222 COVID-19 vaccine. Repertoires were generated with immunoSEQ multiplex PCR, while TCRdb's copy carries only in-frame clones and drops some. The sample carries around 120,000 clones, approximately 89% recorded once. Source: peripheral blood, taken on day 0 of AZD1222 vaccination. Every receptor here comes from an adult in good health. CDR3s leave out the opening cysteine and the closing phenylalanine or tryptophan.

ASSPSGDEQY | TRBJ2-7 | TRBV9 | 10
ASSSPGGWAPNRAGELF | TRBJ2-2 | TRBV7-6 | 17
ASSFTGGGPETQY | TRBJ2-5 | TRBV7-2 | 13
SVARTVLNTEAF | TRBJ1-1 | TRBV29-1 | 12
ASSLGVSGGLTGGYEQY | TRBJ2-7 | TRBV11-2 | 17
ASRIHGAAANTGELF | TRBJ2-2 | TRBV19 | 15
ASTVNPGTSGNSSYEQY | TRBJ2-7 | TRBV13 | 17
AAGPASMYEQY | TRBJ2-7 | TRBV6-5 | 11
ASSLDSHTDTQY | TRBJ2-3 | TRBV7-9 | 12
ASSLGLAGGRVKNIQY | TRBJ2-4 | TRBV7-6 | 16
ASSLEGTGFLMNTEAF | TRBJ1-1 | TRBV11-2 | 16
ASSEFPAGGHNEQF | TRBJ2-1 | TRBV25-1 | 14
ASSPGQVASSGANVLT | TRBJ2-6 | TRBV18 | 16
ASSEPPGDFQY | TRBJ2-4 | TRBV10-2 | 11
ASSPNRFGRGATNEKLF | TRBJ1-4 | TRBV28 | 17
ASSYSTGVNSPLH | TRBJ1-6 | TRBV6-5 | 13
ASSRSWSTEAF | TRBJ1-1 | TRBV7-2 | 11
ASSLGRLNYEQY | TRBJ2-7 | TRBV5-1 | 12
ASSSQVSAGANVLT | TRBJ2-6 | TRBV5-1 | 14
ASRGWAAMSSPLH | TRBJ1-6 | TRBV2 | 13
ASSWTGHEQY | TRBJ2-7 | TRBV5-1 | 10
ASSTGGYGNTEAF | TRBJ1-1 | TRBV5-1 | 13
ASSQVSSNTEAF | TRBJ1-1 | TRBV4-1 | 12
ASSPYTDTQY | TRBJ2-3 | TRBV7-2 | 10
ASTREGEKLF | TRBJ1-4 | TRBV12-3/TRBV12-4 | 10
ASSQVAGTDTQY | TRBJ2-3 | TRBV4-1 | 12
ASSKERQGNNEKLF | TRBJ1-4 | TRBV3-1/TRBV3-2 | 14
ASSDSPGSTDTQY | TRBJ2-3 | TRBV6-4 | 13
ASSPRQGSYEKLF | TRBJ1-4 | TRBV3-1/TRBV3-2 | 13
ASSWNNQPQH | TRBJ1-5 | TRBV28 | 10
SAGQGANYGYT | TRBJ1-2 | TRBV29-1 | 11
ASSTGLANYGYT | TRBJ1-2 | TRBV28 | 12
ASSVVTHEQY | TRBJ2-7 | TRBV7-2 | 10
ASSLTGTGVWEQY | TRBJ2-7 | TRBV14 | 13
ASSLDAGYTEAF | TRBJ1-1 | TRBV5-1 | 12
ASSKTGGAETGELF | TRBJ2-2 | TRBV2 | 14
ASRAGTGNEKLF | TRBJ1-4 | TRBV6-5 | 12
ASSGYTEAF | TRBJ1-1 | TRBV2 | 9
ATQGASSNQPQH | TRBJ1-5 | TRBV24-1 | 12
ASSFPLGTQY | TRBJ2-3 | TRBV5-1 | 10
ASSQGGRGRVDTQY | TRBJ2-3 | TRBV14 | 14
ASSTQGSGETQY | TRBJ2-5 | TRBV18 | 12
ASGSTGTGLNEQF | TRBJ2-1 | TRBV12-5 | 13
ASTRTRSGEQY | TRBJ2-7 | TRBV6-5 | 11
ASSSSGTNRYEQY | TRBJ2-7 | TRBV7-9 | 13
ASRVGGSRELF | TRBJ2-2 | TRBV28 | 11
ASVPGQGTYEQY | TRBJ2-7 | TRBV28 | 12
ASSGRTVGSAEAF | TRBJ1-1 | TRBV5-1 | 13
ASSRGYGYT | TRBJ1-2 | TRBV12-3/TRBV12-4 | 9
ASSTSPQLYNEQF | TRBJ2-1 | TRBV19 | 13
AWSAFRNEQF | TRBJ2-1 | TRBV30 | 10
AARPGSGDGYT | TRBJ1-2 | TRBV5-1 | 11